A single sample is the source of the 5 T cell receptor beta chains below, sequenced in a study of tumor-infiltrating lymphocytes in primary liver carcinoma (dated by TCRdb to about 2017). Sequencing relied on an Illumina HiSeq 2500. Using a constant-region primer and ProtoScript II reverse transcriptase, TCRbeta-specific cDNA was reverse-transcribed from 500 ng total RNA. The TCRbeta libraries were prepared through three rounds of nested multiplex PCR following a slightly modified ARM-PCR procedure. Each of the first two PCR rounds ran for approximately 10 cycles using multiplex TRBV1-TRBV30 forward primers together with a Cbeta reverse primer. The public reads were run again by TCRdb, first through fastp at Q25 and then through MiXCR, and only productive beta chains were kept. Each record represents a unique CDR3 protein, reported with the most common genes and DNA among its rows. Recorded for this sample are tens of thousands of distinct CDR3 sequences; roughly 69% of them occurred a single time. Clones ranked in the top ten supply 28% of the sample.

Total RNA and DNA were co-extracted from about 19-30 mg of bulk tissue with the AllPrep DNA/RNA mini kit, without cell sorting. Source material: liver tumor tissue from sampling region 4. Read against the paper, the sample's cell subset or site label means: tumor region T4, right-lateral pole. The receptors shown here come from a man aged 40-49 years with primary liver carcinoma and hepatitis B virus infection.

Concerning this clonotype itself: A read error may produce the germline difference seen at one junction end. This chain links TRBV7-8 with TRBJ2-7; possibly TRBD2 for D (6 bases). The CDR3 contains 15 residues. Germline loops: CDR1 SGHVS, CDR2 FQNEAQ. The CDR3 DNA is TGTACCAGCAGCTTAGTGGGCCGGCGGGGCCACGAGCAGTACTTC. It translates to CTSSLVGRRGHEQYF.

Worth noting for this clonotype: This may be a read error, as it is one base from a much larger clone. The CDR3, as DNA: TGTGCCAGCTGTTTTGGGGGTTCCTACGAGCAGTACTTC. This translates into CASCFGGSYEQYF. The chain combines TRBV7-2 with TRBJ2-7; D possibly uses TRBD1 or TRBD2 (5 bases each). The CDR3 totals 13 residues. CDR1 SGHTA and CDR2 FQGNSA come from the germline V gene. Deletions cut 8 bases from V and 1 base from J, with 12 bases between.

As to this clonotype: This may arise from a read error, as a much more abundant clone is one base away. The rearrangement links TRBV6-4 to TRBJ2-3, with 7 nucleotides matching TRBD1. Trimming at V came to 8 bases and at J to 3 bases, leaving 5 bases not matched to a gene. The CDR3 extends over 13 amino acids. Germline lookup yields CDR1 MRHNA and CDR2 SNTAGT. The CDR3 bases are TGTGCCAGCGGACAGGATGAAACAGATACGCAGTATTTT. The encoded protein is CASGQDETDTQYF.

Remarks on this clonotype: The junction does not match germline at one end; this may be a read error. The chain carries TRBV6-5 and TRBJ2-6, with a tentative D call TRBD1 (5 bases). The CDR3 length is 17 residues. Germline V CDR1 and CDR2: MNHEY, SVGAGI. CDR3 in amino acids: CATFRQIDMGGTNVLTF. The CDR3 DNA is TGTGCCACCTTCCGACAGATTGATATGGGTGGGACCAACGTCCTGACTTTC.

V gene TRBV20-1 combines with J gene TRBJ2-3; D uncertain. The germline V gene encodes CDR1 DFQATT and CDR2 SNEGSKA (reference sequence). The ends were cut back, 3 bases at V and 0 bases at J, with 16 bases in the middle. The CDR3 is 16 amino acids. DNA for the CDR3: TGCAGTGCTAGTTATTCAGTGGGGTTTAGCACAGATACGCAGTATTTT. This codes for CSASYSVGFSTDTQYF.